The 11 T cell receptor beta chains given below trace back to one sample, sequenced in a study of blood T cell repertoires in COVID-19. Repertoires were generated with immunoSEQ multiplex PCR, while TCRdb's copy carries only in-frame clones and drops some. The profile covers about 400,000 clones, with approximately 91% appearing a single time and approximately 2% taken by the ten largest. Sequenced input: PBMCs or T cells enriched from blood (not recorded which). All receptors come from a woman aged 40 to 50 with acute COVID-19.

The chain uses TRBV19 and TRBJ1-2, with D tentatively TRBD1 (5 bases). This CDR3 is 15 amino acids long. V was cut by 7 bases and J by 2 bases, with 17 bases left in between. The germline V gene encodes CDR1 LNHDA and CDR2 SQIVND (reference sequence). CDR3 sequence reads: CASNIWTQKNYGYTF. CDR3 bases: TGTGCCAGTAATATCTGGACACAGAAAAACTATGGCTACACCTTC.

V and J are TRBV18 and TRBJ2-3, with D perhaps matching TRBD1 (6 bases). The CDR3 is 15 residues long. The V gene lost 6 bases and the J gene lost 0 bases, with 13 bases spanning the gap. The germline V gene encodes CDR1 KGHSH and CDR2 LQKENI. The CDR3 here is CASSPTGPSTDTQYF. The DNA for the CDR3 is TGTGCCAGCTCCCCTACAGGGCCTAGCACAGATACGCAGTATTTT. Complete variable domain (other parts from reference TRBV18 and TRBJ2-3): NAGVMQNPRHLVRRRGQEARLRCSPMKGHSHVYWYRQLPEEGLKFMVYLQKENIIDESGMPKERFSAEFPKEGPSILRIQQVVRGDSAAYFCASSPTGPSTDTQYFGPGTRLTVL.

The J gene is TRBJ2-1, the V gene TRBV5-1, with 7 bases matching TRBD1. In germline, CDR1 is SGHRS, CDR2 YFSETQ. This CDR3 is 15 amino acids long. V dropped 5 bases and J dropped 3; count of bases not matched to a gene: 8. CDR3 nucleotides: TGCGCCAGCAGAAACTCGACAGGGCACTACAATGAGCAGTTCTTC. As protein: CASRNSTGHYNEQFF. Full variable domain (rest looked up from reference TRBV5-1 and TRBJ2-1): KAGVTQTPRYLIKTRGQQVTLSCSPISGHRSVSWYQQTPGQGLQFLFEYFSETQRNKGNFPGRFSGRQFSNSRSEMNVSTLELGDSALYLCASRNSTGHYNEQFFGPGTRLTVL.

This chain joins TRBV25-1 and TRBJ1-5; no definite D call. Trimming cost V 3 bases and J 3 bases, with 6 bases left between them. The CDR3 is made up of 13 amino acids. In germline, CDR1 is MGHDK, CDR2 SYGVNS. The CDR3 protein is CASSDSDNQPQHF. The CDR3 DNA reads TGTGCCAGCAGTGATAGTGACAATCAGCCCCAGCATTTT. Combining the CDR3 with reference TRBV25-1 and TRBJ1-5 gives the whole variable domain EADIYQTPRYLVIGTGKKITLECSQTMGHDKMYWYQQDPGMELHLIHYSYGVNSTEKGDLSSESTVSRIRTEHFPLTLESARPSHTSQYLCASSDSDNQPQHFGDGTRLSIL.

The chain has TRBV6-2 or TRBV6-3 and TRBJ2-4; TRBD2 agrees at 9 bases. The CDR3 is 13 amino acids. V was pared by 5 bases and J by 9 bases, with 5 bases of the junction left unmatched. Germline loops: CDR1 MNHEY, CDR2 SVGEGT. CDR3 sequence: CASSMGTSLIQYF. Written as DNA, the CDR3 is TGTGCCAGCAGTATGGGGACTAGCCTCATTCAGTACTTC.

This clone has a single count. V gene TRBV12-3 or TRBV12-4 combines with J gene TRBJ1-3; TRBD1 matches 7 bases. There are 12 residues in the CDR3. With V trimmed by 6 bases and J by 4 bases, 0 bases remained unmatched. CDR3 DNA sequence: TGTGCCAGCAGACAGGGGGGAAACACCATATATTTT. Translation: CASRQGGNTIYF.

The rearrangement uses TRBV19 and TRBJ1-4; 7 bases line up with TRBD1. This CDR3 has 17 residues. V lost 6 bases to trimming and J lost 7 bases; unmatched junction nucleotides: 17. Germline assignment: CDR1 LNHDA and CDR2 SQIVND (reference sequence). CDR3 DNA: TGTGCCAGTAGGACCTGGGACAGCCGCTCGGGGAGTGAAAAACTGTTTTTT. It encodes CASRTWDSRSGSEKLFF.

Remarks on this clone: The same CDR3 arises from other DNA sequences in this sample as well. The genes are TRBV12-3 or TRBV12-4 and TRBJ2-7; D gene ambiguous. The CDR3 consists of 11 residues. Deletions cut 3 bases from V and 3 bases from J, with 3 bases between. CDR3 protein: CASSFNYEQYF. The CDR3 DNA reads TGTGCCAGCAGTTTTAACTACGAGCAGTACTTC.

V and J are TRBV15 and TRBJ1-5, with unresolved D. This CDR3 is 14 amino acids long. The V end lost 6 bases, the J end lost 6 bases, and 15 bases lay between the germline ends. The germline V gene has CDR1 LNHNV and CDR2 YYDKDF (reference sequence). The CDR3 spells CATREPGVSQPQHF. CDR3 nucleotides: TGTGCCACCAGAGAACCGGGAGTCAGTCAGCCCCAGCATTTT. Supplemented by reference TRBV15 and TRBJ1-5, the full variable domain reads DAMVIQNPRYQVTQFGKPVTLSCSQTLNHNVMYWYQQKSSQAPKLLFHYYDKDFNNEADTPDNFQSRRPNTSFCFLDIRSPGLGDTAMYLCATREPGVSQPQHFGDGTRLSIL.

This chain joins TRBV30 and TRBJ2-7; unclear D gene. Germline assignment: CDR1 GTSNPN and CDR2 SVGIG (reference sequence). CDR3 length: 11 amino acids. The ends were cut back, 2 bases at V and 2 bases at J, with 4 bases in the middle. The CDR3 is CAWSITYEQYF. For the CDR3, the DNA is TGTGCCTGGAGTATAACCTACGAGCAGTACTTC.

The rearrangement links TRBV6-5 to TRBJ1-1; D is ambiguous. This CDR3 region has 15 residues. Between the trimmed V and J ends, which lost 8 bases and 4 bases, there was a span of 20 bases. The germline CDR1 and CDR2 sequences are MNHEY and SVGAGI. For the CDR3, the DNA is TGTGCCAGCCATAGTACCAGTCCGGGTAGCACTGAAGCTTTCTTT. This codes for CASHSTSPGSTEAFF.